The rows below give T cell receptor beta chains drawn from one sample of a study of OX40 agonist ivuxolimab in advanced cancers. TCRdb's table, derived via immunoSEQ multiplex PCR, lists solely in-frame clones and lacks some. The table includes 60,000 to 90,000 clones, 80% to 90% detected once. The sequencing here drew on CD4+ or CD8+ T cells sorted from blood, taken in a trial of the OX40 agonist ivuxolimab. These receptors were taken from an adult with an advanced solid tumor such as melanoma, head and neck, liver or kidney cancer. Each CDR3 is given with its conserved first and last residue. D genes are given only for firm matches. Not all rows give a size; the values are once, few, many and, for expanded clones, a class.

d_gene,v_gene,j_gene,abundance,len,CDR3aa,CDR3nt
-,TRBV5-1,TRBJ2-3,-,14,CASSLQGAPDTQYF,TGCGCCAGCAGCTTGCAGGGAGCTCCAGATACGCAGTATTTT
-,TRBV5-1,TRBJ2-3,-,16,CASSSGQNSDTDTQYF,TGCGCCAGCAGCTCCGGACAAAACTCCGACACAGATACGCAGTATTTT
-,TRBV27,TRBJ2-2,-,14,CASSSTGRRGELFF,TGTGCCAGCAGTTCCACAGGGAGGAGAGGAGAGCTGTTTTTT
-,TRBV7-2,TRBJ2-5,-,16,CASSLQPRGVGETQYF,TGTGCCAGCAGCTTACAACCCAGGGGGGTTGGGGAGACCCAGTACTTC
-,TRBV19,TRBJ1-4,-,14,CASSSREGYEKLFF,TGTGCCAGTAGTAGCCGGGAAGGATATGAAAAACTGTTTTTT
-,TRBV28,TRBJ2-3,-,16,CASSSRGDWHTDTQYF,TGTGCCAGCAGTTCGAGAGGGGATTGGCACACAGATACGCAGTATTTT
-,TRBV5-1,TRBJ1-2,once,14,CASRSQNHNYGYTF,TGCGCCAGCAGGAGTCAGAACCATAACTATGGCTACACCTTC
-,TRBV5-6,TRBJ1-3,-,16,CASSPGLQLTGNTIYF,TGTGCCAGCAGCCCAGGACTGCAACTGACTGGAAACACCATATATTTT
-,TRBV2,TRBJ2-5,-,13,CASSEEQRETQYF,TGTGCCAGCAGTGAAGAACAGAGAGAGACCCAGTACTTC
TRBD1,TRBV15,TRBJ1-5,once,15,CATSRLQGASQPQHF,TGTGCCACCAGCAGACTACAGGGGGCGAGTCAGCCCCAGCATTTT
-,TRBV6-5,TRBJ1-5,-,14,CASRSTATESPQHF,TGTGCCAGCAGGTCGACAGCTACGGAGAGCCCCCAGCATTTT
TRBD2,TRBV10-3,TRBJ2-3,-,15,CAISGSSGVTDTQYF,TGTGCCATCAGTGGCAGTAGCGGGGTCACAGATACGCAGTATTTT
-,TRBV20-1,TRBJ2-1,-,11,CSVGGANEQFF,TGCAGTGTAGGAGGGGCCAATGAGCAGTTCTTC
-,TRBV2,TRBJ1-2,-,12,CASRVTGYGYTF,TGTGCCAGCAGAGTTACTGGCTATGGCTACACCTTC
-,TRBV7-6,TRBJ2-3,-,16,CASSPRASSSTDTQYF,TGTGCCAGCAGCCCTAGAGCGAGCTCTAGCACAGATACGCAGTATTTT
-,TRBV11-2,TRBJ1-2,-,13,CASSLDEWDGYTF,TGTGCCAGCAGCTTAGACGAATGGGATGGCTACACCTTC
-,TRBV19,TRBJ2-5,-,14,CASSVAASQETQYF,TGTGCCAGTAGTGTGGCGGCCTCCCAAGAGACCCAGTACTTC
TRBD2,TRBV25-1,TRBJ2-3,-,16,CASSDQIRGAGDTQYF,TGTGCCAGCAGTGACCAGATAAGAGGGGCGGGGGACACGCAGTATTTT
-,TRBV9,TRBJ1-1,-,14,CASSQVGMSTEAFF,TGTGCCAGCAGCCAGGTAGGGATGAGCACTGAAGCTTTCTTT
TRBD1,TRBV11-2,TRBJ2-1,-,14,CASSFRQGAHEQFF,TGTGCCAGCAGCTTTCGACAGGGGGCCCATGAGCAGTTCTTC
-,TRBV2,TRBJ1-1,once,14,CASSELGRSTEAFF,TGTGCCAGCAGTGAATTGGGGAGGAGCACTGAAGCTTTCTTT
-,TRBV5-1,TRBJ2-3,-,13,CASSLEFEDTQYF,TGCGCCAGCAGCTTGGAGTTTGAAGATACGCAGTATTTT
-,TRBV5-8,TRBJ1-5,-,14,CASSSRDIRQPQHF,TGTGCCAGCAGCTCCAGGGATATTAGGCAGCCCCAGCATTTT
-,TRBV18,TRBJ1-1,-,15,CASSLAGTGRTEAFF,TGTGCCAGCTCACTAGCCGGAACGGGTAGGACTGAAGCTTTCTTT
-,TRBV7-9,TRBJ1-4,once,13,CASSPQVNEKLFF,TGTGCCAGCAGCCCCCAGGTTAATGAAAAACTGTTTTTT
TRBD2,TRBV14,TRBJ2-7,-,18,CASRQIPGLENPTYEQYF,TGTGCCAGCAGGCAAATACCGGGACTAGAAAATCCAACCTACGAGCAGTACTTC
-,TRBV28,TRBJ1-4,-,13,CASFAGAGEKLFF,TGTGCCAGCTTTGCTGGGGCGGGGGAAAAACTGTTTTTT
TRBD1,TRBV5-1,TRBJ2-6,-,17,CASSFQGVRSGANVLTF,TGCGCCAGCAGCTTCCAGGGGGTGCGCTCTGGGGCCAACGTCCTGACTTTC
-,TRBV6-6,TRBJ1-6,-,13,CASNAGYNSPLHF,TGTGCCAGCAATGCAGGGTATAATTCACCCCTCCACTTT
-,TRBV5-1,TRBJ1-5,-,15,CASSLAGGQGQPQHF,TGCGCCAGCAGCTTGGCGGGGGGGCAAGGTCAGCCCCAGCATTTT
-,TRBV18,TRBJ1-1,-,16,CASSPMYGSDNTEAFF,TGTGCCAGCTCACCGATGTACGGGAGTGACAACACTGAAGCTTTCTTT
TRBD1,TRBV7-7,TRBJ1-1,few,13,CASSFTGEAEAFF,TGTGCTAGCAGCTTCACAGGGGAGGCTGAAGCTTTCTTT
-,TRBV9,TRBJ1-1,-,13,CASSVPGKTEAFF,TGTGCCAGCAGCGTACCAGGGAAAACTGAAGCTTTCTTT
TRBD2,TRBV27,TRBJ2-3,-,21,CASSLTAPSPTSGSSRATQYF,TGTGCCAGCAGTCTCACTGCCCCCTCACCGACTAGCGGGAGTTCCAGGGCCACGCAGTATTTT
-,TRBV5-5,TRBJ1-1,-,16,CASSFRPDNLNTEAFF,TGTGCCAGCAGCTTTAGACCGGACAATCTGAACACTGAAGCTTTCTTT
-,TRBV28,TRBJ2-5,once,15,CASSFRGRLGETQYF,TGTGCCAGCAGTTTCCGGGGACGTCTTGGTGAGACCCAGTACTTC
-,TRBV6-5,TRBJ2-5,-,14,CASSSPLSGETQYF,TGTGCCAGCAGTTCCCCACTGTCAGGCGAGACCCAGTACTTC
-,TRBV6-5,TRBJ2-1,-,12,CASSYWGHEQFF,TGTGCCAGCAGTTACTGGGGTCATGAGCAGTTCTTC
TRBD1,TRBV7-2,TRBJ1-3,-,13,CASSFGRGETIYF,TGTGCCAGCAGCTTTGGCAGGGGGGAAACCATATATTTT
TRBD2,TRBV18,TRBJ2-3,-,17,CASSPRPSGISTDTQYF,TGTGCCAGCTCACCGAGACCTAGCGGGATTTCCACAGATACGCAGTATTTT
-,TRBV28,TRBJ1-2,once,14,CASRQLDRPYGYTF,TGTGCCAGCAGGCAGCTGGACAGACCCTATGGCTACACCTTC
-,TRBV7-2,TRBJ2-3,once,12,CASSLSLRTQYF,TGTGCCAGCAGCCTGTCCTTGAGGACGCAGTATTTT
TRBD1,TRBV25-1,TRBJ2-1,-,15,CASRNPGQGDNEQFF,TGTGCCAGCAGGAATCCGGGACAGGGGGACAATGAGCAGTTCTTC
-,TRBV2,TRBJ1-4,-,16,CASRVDTSATNEKLFF,TGTGCCAGCAGGGTGGACACTTCTGCAACTAATGAAAAACTGTTTTTT
-,TRBV29-1,TRBJ2-3,-,13,CSVETVSTDTQYF,TGCAGCGTTGAAACGGTTAGCACAGATACGCAGTATTTT
TRBD1,TRBV27,TRBJ1-1,-,15,CASSLPGTGNEKAFF,TGTGCCAGCAGTTTGCCCGGGACAGGAAATGAAAAAGCTTTCTTT
TRBD2,TRBV28,TRBJ2-7,-,14,CASSLNLAGGEQYF,TGTGCCAGCAGTTTAAATCTAGCGGGAGGCGAGCAGTACTTC
-,TRBV15,TRBJ1-5,-,16,CATSSGRRSGNQPQHF,TGTGCCACCAGCTCAGGACGGCGGTCCGGCAATCAGCCCCAGCATTTT
-,TRBV29-1,TRBJ2-2,-,14,CSVEGTAPTGELFF,TGCAGCGTTGAAGGGACAGCCCCCACCGGGGAGCTGTTTTTT
TRBD1,TRBV5-1,TRBJ1-2,-,14,CASSLNRDSYGYTF,TGCGCCAGCAGCTTAAACCGGGACAGCTATGGCTACACCTTC
-,TRBV19,TRBJ2-7,-,13,CASSIPGGGKVYF,TGTGCCAGTAGTATCCCTGGCGGCGGGAAGGTGTACTTC